This passage covers 26 T cell receptor beta chains from one sample sequenced in a study of blood T cell repertoires in COVID-19. Some clones are missing from TCRdb's copy, which holds only in-frame ones; the method was immunoSEQ multiplex PCR. The sample lists around 290,000 clones, approximately 86% occurring once. Sample: peripheral blood. The receptors come from a woman in her 70s with COVID-19, enrolled during active disease.

The count of this clone is one. V is TRBV3-1 (or the pseudogene TRBV3-2) and J is TRBJ1-1, with TRBD1 as a possible D gene (6 bases). V was cut by 6 bases and J by 3 bases, with 17 bases left in between. Germline V gene sequence: CDR1 LGHDT, CDR2 YNNKEL (reference sequence). This CDR3 has 15 residues. CDR3: CASRLGGRADTEAFF. The CDR3 DNA reads as TGTGCCAGCAGGCTAGGGGGGAGGGCAGACACTGAAGCTTTCTTT.

The chain employs TRBV28 and TRBJ1-3; tentatively, D is TRBD1 (6 bases). V was cut by 6 bases and J by 3 bases, with 12 bases left in between. CDR3 length equals 14 residues. CDR1 is MDHEN, CDR2 SYDVKM, per germline. The CDR3 DNA reads TGTGCCAGCAGCCCCAGGGGTCGTGGAAACACCATATATTTT. This translates into CASSPRGRGNTIYF.

The chain carries TRBV24-1 and TRBJ1-5; D is undetermined. Germline V gives CDR1 KGHDR, CDR2 SFDVKD. Trimming removed 9 bases at V and 4 bases at J, with 9 bases between. There are 12 residues in the CDR3. DNA for the CDR3: TGTGCCACCTGGAGCCTGAATCAGCCCCAGCATTTT. It is translated as CATWSLNQPQHF.

The genes are TRBV24-1 and TRBJ2-5, with TRBD1 matching 9 bases. With 2 bases clipped from V and 5 bases from J, the junction kept 2 bases outside the gene matches. CDR1 KGHDR and CDR2 SFDVKD come from the germline V gene. The length of the CDR3 is 14 residues. CDR3 bases: TGTGCCACCAGTGATTGGACAGGGGCGGAGACCCAGTACTTC. Translated, it gives CATSDWTGAETQYF.

The CDR3 region is CASSLRGAEAEQYF. The CDR3 nucleotides are TGCGCCAGCAGCTTGCGGGGGGCCGAAGCCGAGCAGTACTTC. The V and J genes are TRBV5-1 and TRBJ2-7, with D perhaps TRBD2 (7 bases). V lost 1 base, J lost 6 bases, and 14 bases lay in between. Germline V CDR1 and CDR2: SGHRS, YFSETQ. CDR3 length: 14 residues.

J is TRBJ1-4 and V is TRBV10-3, with 9 bases matching TRBD1. V shed 8 bases and J 5 bases; nucleotides not matched to a gene: 6. Germline CDR1 is ENHRY and CDR2 is SYGVKD. The CDR3 loop spans 14 amino acids. For the CDR3, the DNA is TGTGCCATCGGTATGGGGACAGGGAATGAAAAACTGTTTTTT. Translated, it gives CAIGMGTGNEKLFF.

The chain carries TRBV19 and TRBJ1-5, with D possibly TRBD1 on 6 matching bases. V dropped 5 bases and J dropped 2 bases, with 7 bases sitting between them. From germline, CDR1 is LNHDA and CDR2 SQIVND (reference sequence). The CDR3 runs to 13 residues. For the CDR3, the DNA is TGTGCCAGTAGTCCAGGGGGCAATCAGCCCCAGCATTTT. It yields the protein CASSPGGNQPQHF. The full variable domain, rest sourced from reference TRBV19 and TRBJ1-5, is DGGITQSPKYLFRKEGQNVTLSCEQNLNHDAMYWYRQDPGQGLRLIYYSQIVNDFQKGDIAEGYSVSREKKESFPLTVTSAQKNPTAFYLCASSPGGNQPQHFGDGTRLSIL.

Of note for this clone: The sample contains more than one DNA sequence encoding this CDR3. CDR3 residues: CASSVGQGAYEQYF. For the CDR3, the DNA is TGTGCCAGCAGCGTGGGGCAGGGGGCCTACGAGCAGTACTTC. V and J are TRBV9 and TRBJ2-7; 7 bases align to TRBD1. Trimming took 2 bases from V and 2 from J; bases not matched to a gene: 4. This CDR3 contains 14 residues. Germline CDR1 SGDLS, CDR2 YYNGEE.

The chain recombines TRBV6-5 with TRBJ2-1; 7 bases fit TRBD2. The CDR3 totals 13 residues. Trimming at V came to 8 bases and at J to 8 bases, leaving 9 bases not matched to a gene. Germline assignment: CDR1 MNHEY and CDR2 SVGAGI. CDR3 nucleotide sequence: TGTGCCAGCGTCCCCCTTACTAGCGATGAGCAGTTCTTC. Translation: CASVPLTSDEQFF.

V usage is TRBV5-1 and J usage is TRBJ1-2; D not resolved. The V gene's germline CDR1 is SGHRS and CDR2 YFSETQ. The CDR3 extends over 14 amino acids. Trimming removed 0 bases at V and 4 bases at J, with 10 bases between. The CDR3 sequence: CASSLDPGGYGYTF. CDR3 DNA: TGCGCCAGCAGCTTGGACCCCGGAGGCTATGGCTACACCTTC.

The rearrangement uses TRBV5-8 and TRBJ1-3; possibly TRBD1 for D (5 bases). Trimming took off 1 base at V and 0 bases at J, with 11 bases between the two ends. This CDR3 contains 16 residues. From germline, CDR1 is SGHTS and CDR2 YDEGEE. CDR3 coding DNA: TGTGCCAGCAGCTTGCGGGGGGGGAGCTCTGGAAACACCATATATTTT. This translates into CASSLRGGSSGNTIYF.

V is TRBV27 and J is TRBJ2-7; D uncertain. The CDR3 has 10 amino acids. Looked up from germline, CDR1 is MNHEY and CDR2 is SMNVEV (reference sequence). Trimming shortened V by 5 bases and J by 4 bases, and 3 bases separated the two germline ends. The CDR3 sequence: CASSTYEQYF. CDR3 coding DNA: TGTGCCAGCAGTACTTACGAGCAGTACTTC.

This clone was seen more than once but under ten times. V and J are TRBV5-4 and TRBJ1-3; possible D gene TRBD1, 5 bases. The V end lost 1 base, the J end lost 1 base, and 6 bases lay between the germline ends. Germline assignment: CDR1 SGHNT and CDR2 YYREEE (reference sequence). This CDR3 comprises 14 residues. The CDR3 protein is CASSLSGSGNTIYF. DNA for the CDR3: TGTGCCAGCAGCTTGTCAGGGTCTGGAAACACCATATATTTT.

This rearrangement joins TRBV15 to TRBJ2-1; D perhaps matches TRBD1 (6 bases). CDR3 length: 15 amino acids. Germline CDR1 is LNHNV and CDR2 is YYDKDF (reference sequence). The V and J ends lost 0 bases and 4 bases respectively, with 10 bases between them. This CDR3 reads CATSREDRIYNEQFF. The CDR3 bases are TGTGCCACCAGCAGAGAGGACAGAATTTACAATGAGCAGTTCTTC.

This clone has more than one count but fewer than ten. The chain recombines TRBV11-2 with TRBJ2-7; 9 nucleotides agree with TRBD2. Germline lookup yields CDR1 SGHAT and CDR2 FQNNGV. This CDR3 has 13 amino acids. Losses at the gene ends were 5 bases for V and 2 bases for J; bases not matched to a gene: 1. CDR3 sequence: CASSRGGAYEQYF. In DNA, the CDR3 is TGTGCCAGCAGCCGCGGGGGGGCCTACGAGCAGTACTTC. The whole variable domain, filled in from reference TRBV11-2 and TRBJ2-7, reads EAGVAQSPRYKIIEKRQSVAFWCNPISGHATLYWYQQILGQGPKLLIQFQNNGVVDDSQLPKDRFSAERLKGVDSTLKIQPAKLEDSAVYLCASSRGGAYEQYFGPGTRLTVT.

The rearrangement links TRBV10-3 to TRBJ1-2, with 8 nucleotides matching TRBD1. Unmatched junction bases numbered 8, after V lost 7 bases and J lost 7 bases. Germline V CDR1 and CDR2: ENHRY, SYGVKD. The length of the CDR3 is 13 residues. CDR3 sequence reads: CAINGEGTGGYTF. CDR3 bases: TGTGCCATCAACGGGGAGGGGACAGGTGGCTACACCTTC.

The genes are TRBV27 and TRBJ1-1; D gene ambiguous. The CDR3 has 15 residues. Trimming stripped 1 base from V and 1 base from J, with 10 bases between. Per germline, CDR1 MNHEY and CDR2 SMNVEV (reference sequence). CDR3: CASSLYQRGNTEAFF. DNA of the CDR3: TGTGCCAGCAGTTTATATCAGCGAGGGAACACTGAAGCTTTCTTT.

V usage is TRBV9 and J usage is TRBJ1-2; D gene ambiguous. The CDR3 has 16 residues. Looked up from germline, CDR1 is SGDLS and CDR2 is YYNGEE. V was pared by 0 bases and J by 8 bases, with 20 bases between. The CDR3 DNA reads as TGTGCCAGCAGCGTAGGAGGAGGACCTTGGTCCTACGGCTACACCTTC. The encoded protein is CASSVGGGPWSYGYTF.

This clone was seen only once. The chain carries TRBV2 and TRBJ1-2; D gene uncertain. The CDR3 spans 10 residues. Trimming shortened V by 8 bases and J by 5 bases, and 6 bases separated the two germline ends. CDR1 is SNHLY, CDR2 FYNNEI, per germline. The CDR3 sequence: CASGGYGYTF. CDR3 DNA: TGTGCCAGCGGAGGGTATGGCTACACCTTC.

The chain joins TRBV27 to TRBJ1-2, with 9 nucleotides matching TRBD1. The ends lost 4 bases at V and 8 bases at J; junction bases unmatched: 5. CDR3 size: 13 residues. The germline gives CDR1 MNHEY, CDR2 SMNVEV (reference sequence). The DNA of the CDR3 is TGTGCCAGCAGTTGGGGACAGGGTAGGGGCTACACCTTC. This sequence encodes CASSWGQGRGYTF.

The chain links TRBV12-3 or TRBV12-4 to TRBJ2-1; D gene unclear. V was pared by 5 bases and J by 5 bases, with 10 bases between. The CDR3 totals 13 residues. For the CDR3, the DNA is TGTGCCAGCAGTCCTCGTTCGGACAATGAGCAGTTCTTC. Translating gives CASSPRSDNEQFF.

The chain uses TRBV7-2 and TRBJ2-1; TRBD1 matches at 7 bases. The length of the CDR3 is 14 residues. The V gene end was trimmed by 4 bases and the J gene end by 4 bases; junction bases not matched to a gene: 4. Germline CDR1 reads SGHTA; CDR2 reads FQGNSA. This CDR3 reads CASSSGQEYNEQFF. In DNA form, the CDR3 reads TGTGCCAGCAGCTCCGGACAGGAGTACAATGAGCAGTTCTTC.

V and J are TRBV24-1 and TRBJ2-3, with TRBD2 matching over 9 bases. Germline values: CDR1 KGHDR, CDR2 SFDVKD. CDR3 size: 15 residues. With V trimmed by 10 bases and J by 6 bases, 13 bases remained unmatched. The CDR3 loop is CATSFSGGAGDTQYF. CDR3 nucleotide sequence: TGTGCCACTTCCTTTAGCGGGGGTGCAGGGGATACGCAGTATTTT.

V gene TRBV6-6 combines with J gene TRBJ1-4; TRBD1 is a possible D gene (6 bases). Trimming shortened V by 6 bases and J by 4 bases, and 15 bases separated the two germline ends. The germline CDR1 and CDR2 sequences are MNHNY and SVGAGI (reference sequence). The CDR3 has 15 residues. In nucleotides, the CDR3 is TGTGCCAGCAGCGACCAACAGGGATATAATGAAAAACTGTTTTTT. Amino acids: CASSDQQGYNEKLFF.

This clone was counted a single time. V and J are TRBV27 and TRBJ1-6; D not resolved. The germline V gene has CDR1 MNHEY and CDR2 SMNVEV (reference sequence). With 11 bases removed from V and 5 bases from J, the gap between germline ends came to 13 bases. The CDR3 loop spans 13 amino acids. In DNA form, the CDR3 reads TGTGCCTGCGGGAGAGGGAATAATTCACCCCTCCACTTT. It yields the protein CACGRGNNSPLHF.

The chain carries TRBV30 and TRBJ2-3; D perhaps matches TRBD2 (6 bases). The CDR3 totals 13 residues. CDR1 and CDR2 from the germline V gene are GTSNPN and SVGIG (reference sequence). The V and J ends lost 0 bases and 4 bases respectively, with 8 bases between them. This CDR3 is CAWSVGGADTQYF. CDR3 in DNA: TGTGCCTGGAGTGTAGGAGGGGCAGATACGCAGTATTTT.